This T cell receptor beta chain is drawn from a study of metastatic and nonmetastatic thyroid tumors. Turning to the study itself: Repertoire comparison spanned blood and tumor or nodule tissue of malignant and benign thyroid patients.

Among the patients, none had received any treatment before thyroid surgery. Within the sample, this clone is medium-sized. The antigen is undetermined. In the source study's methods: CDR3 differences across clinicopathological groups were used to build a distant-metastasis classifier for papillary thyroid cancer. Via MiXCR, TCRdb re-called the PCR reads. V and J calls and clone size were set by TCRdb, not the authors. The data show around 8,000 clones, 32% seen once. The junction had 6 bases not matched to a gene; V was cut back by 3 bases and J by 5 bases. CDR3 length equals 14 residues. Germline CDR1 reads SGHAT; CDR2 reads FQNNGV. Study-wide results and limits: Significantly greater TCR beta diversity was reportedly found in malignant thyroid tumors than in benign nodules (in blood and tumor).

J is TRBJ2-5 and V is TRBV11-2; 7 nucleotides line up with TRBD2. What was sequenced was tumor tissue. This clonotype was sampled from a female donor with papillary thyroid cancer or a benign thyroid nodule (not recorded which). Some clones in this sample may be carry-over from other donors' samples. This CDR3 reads CASSLGGGLETQYF. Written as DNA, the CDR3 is TGTGCCAGCAGCTTGGGGGGGGGTTTGGAGACCCAGTACTTC.